A selection of T cell receptor beta chains follows, all from one sample in a study of blood T cell repertoires in COVID-19. This table comes from immunoSEQ multiplex PCR, and its TCRdb copy is limited to in-frame clones, with some not included. The sample includes 110,000 or so clones, about 85% of them seen just once. Sequenced sample: peripheral blood. Receptors originate from a human donor in a cohort sampled during active COVID-19. CDR3s include the opening cysteine and the closing phenylalanine or tryptophan. The order of the fields is CDR3 protein, CDR3 DNA, D gene, clone size, V gene, J gene. D genes are given only for firm matches. Some rows have no size entry. The others give once, few or many, or a class for an expanded clone.

CDR3 protein: CASSESSGDWSPLHF
CDR3 DNA: TGTGCCAGCAGTGAATCGTCAGGGGATTGGTCACCCCTCCACTTT
D gene: .
clone size: .
V gene: TRBV2
J gene: TRBJ1-6

CDR3 protein: CASSLSSYGYTF
CDR3 DNA: TGTGCCAGCAGTTTGTCCTCCTATGGCTACACCTTC
D gene: .
clone size: .
V gene: TRBV28
J gene: TRBJ1-2

CDR3 protein: CASSHGLAGSQETQYF
CDR3 DNA: TGTGCCAGCAGCCACGGACTAGCGGGGAGCCAAGAGACCCAGTACTTC
D gene: TRBD2
clone size: .
V gene: TRBV5-8
J gene: TRBJ2-5

CDR3 protein: CASSYTWPGGSPLHF
CDR3 DNA: TGTGCCAGCAGTTACACGTGGCCCGGCGGTTCACCCCTCCACTTT
D gene: .
clone size: .
V gene: TRBV6-5
J gene: TRBJ1-6

CDR3 protein: CASSLSTGPPYGYTF
CDR3 DNA: TGTGCCAGCAGTTTGTCAACGGGTCCGCCCTATGGCTACACCTTC
D gene: .
clone size: .
V gene: TRBV28
J gene: TRBJ1-2

CDR3 protein: CASNRGTTGELFF
CDR3 DNA: TGTGCCAGCAACAGGGGAACCACCGGGGAGCTGTTTTTT
D gene: TRBD1
clone size: .
V gene: TRBV6-5
J gene: TRBJ2-2

CDR3 protein: CASSPGTSEYNEQFF
CDR3 DNA: TGTGCCAGCAGTCCCGGGACTAGCGAGTACAATGAGCAGTTCTTC
D gene: TRBD2
clone size: .
V gene: TRBV5-4
J gene: TRBJ2-1

CDR3 protein: CAISLLVDTEAFF
CDR3 DNA: TGTGCCATCAGTCTCCTAGTGGACACTGAAGCTTTCTTT
D gene: .
clone size: .
V gene: TRBV10-3
J gene: TRBJ1-1

CDR3 protein: CASSLGSGADTQYF
CDR3 DNA: TGTGCCAGCAGCTTAGGTAGCGGTGCAGATACGCAGTATTTT
D gene: .
clone size: .
V gene: TRBV11-3
J gene: TRBJ2-3

CDR3 protein: CASSYLRRETQYF
CDR3 DNA: TGTGCCAGCAGTTACCTCAGGAGGGAGACCCAGTACTTC
D gene: .
clone size: .
V gene: TRBV12-3/TRBV12-4
J gene: TRBJ2-5

CDR3 protein: CASSIGPHTNYGYTF
CDR3 DNA: TGTGCCAGTAGTATAGGGCCCCATACGAACTATGGCTACACCTTC
D gene: .
clone size: .
V gene: TRBV19
J gene: TRBJ1-2

CDR3 protein: CASSQVAGGYEQYF
CDR3 DNA: TGTGCCAGCAGCCAAGTGGCAGGGGGCTACGAGCAGTACTTC
D gene: TRBD1
clone size: .
V gene: TRBV3-1/TRBV3-2
J gene: TRBJ2-7

CDR3 protein: CASSAGQRQYTDTQYF
CDR3 DNA: TGTGCCAGCAGTGCAGGACAGAGACAATACACAGATACGCAGTATTTT
D gene: .
clone size: .
V gene: TRBV25-1
J gene: TRBJ2-3

CDR3 protein: CASSLRGETQYF
CDR3 DNA: TGTGCCAGCAGCCTCCGGGGGGAGACCCAGTACTTC
D gene: .
clone size: .
V gene: TRBV3-1/TRBV3-2
J gene: TRBJ2-5

CDR3 protein: CSASSLAGEFYEQYF
CDR3 DNA: TGCAGTGCTAGTTCCCTAGCGGGAGAGTTCTACGAGCAGTACTTC
D gene: TRBD2
clone size: .
V gene: TRBV20-1
J gene: TRBJ2-7

CDR3 protein: CASKPRDRGRDGYTF
CDR3 DNA: TGTGCCAGTAAACCCCGGGACAGGGGGCGGGATGGCTACACCTTC
D gene: TRBD1
clone size: .
V gene: TRBV19
J gene: TRBJ1-2

CDR3 protein: CASSREGSSYGYTF
CDR3 DNA: TGTGCCAGCTCCAGGGAGGGTAGTAGCTATGGCTACACCTTC
D gene: .
clone size: .
V gene: TRBV18
J gene: TRBJ1-2

CDR3 protein: CASSKTSGGSYEQYF
CDR3 DNA: TGTGCCAGCAGCAAGACTAGCGGGGGCTCCTACGAGCAGTACTTC
D gene: TRBD2
clone size: .
V gene: TRBV11-2
J gene: TRBJ2-7

CDR3 protein: CASSLQLSYTDTQYF
CDR3 DNA: TGCGCCAGCAGCTTGCAACTGTCCTACACAGATACGCAGTATTTT
D gene: .
clone size: .
V gene: TRBV5-1
J gene: TRBJ2-3

CDR3 protein: CASSLQGSYGYTF
CDR3 DNA: TGCGCCAGCAGTCTACAGGGGTCCTATGGCTACACCTTC
D gene: TRBD1
clone size: few
V gene: TRBV5-1
J gene: TRBJ1-2

CDR3 protein: CASSLGQLNTEAFF
CDR3 DNA: TGTGCCAGCAGCTTAGGACAGTTAAACACTGAAGCTTTCTTT
D gene: .
clone size: .
V gene: TRBV11-2
J gene: TRBJ1-1

CDR3 protein: CASSPSGNHQPQHF
CDR3 DNA: TGTGCCAGCAGTCCTTCCGGGAACCATCAGCCCCAGCATTTT
D gene: .
clone size: .
V gene: TRBV6-5
J gene: TRBJ1-5

CDR3 protein: CASSPVSGSSLYEQYF
CDR3 DNA: TGTGCCAGCTCACCAGTTAGCGGGAGTTCCCTCTACGAGCAGTACTTC
D gene: TRBD2
clone size: .
V gene: TRBV18
J gene: TRBJ2-7

CDR3 protein: CASSWGGQGGGYTF
CDR3 DNA: TGTGCCAGCAGCTGGGGGGGACAGGGTGGCGGCTACACCTTC
D gene: TRBD1
clone size: .
V gene: TRBV5-4
J gene: TRBJ1-2

CDR3 protein: CASSQASGRFKTQYF
CDR3 DNA: TGTGCCAGCAGCCAAGCTAGCGGGAGGTTTAAGACCCAGTACTTC
D gene: TRBD2
clone size: .
V gene: TRBV3-1/TRBV3-2
J gene: TRBJ2-5

CDR3 protein: CAISESPGFEQYF
CDR3 DNA: TGTGCCATCAGTGAGTCGCCGGGGTTCGAGCAGTACTTC
D gene: .
clone size: .
V gene: TRBV10-3
J gene: TRBJ2-7

CDR3 protein: CASIPTGVYGYTF
CDR3 DNA: TGTGCCAGCATCCCGACAGGGGTTTATGGCTACACCTTC
D gene: TRBD1
clone size: .
V gene: TRBV6-5
J gene: TRBJ1-2

CDR3 protein: CASSLGGSIYGYTF
CDR3 DNA: TGTGCCAGCAGTTTAGGCGGGTCGATTTATGGCTACACCTTC
D gene: .
clone size: .
V gene: TRBV28
J gene: TRBJ1-2

CDR3 protein: CASSSGLAGSGYNEQFF
CDR3 DNA: TGTGCCAGCAGCTCTGGACTAGCGGGGTCAGGCTACAATGAGCAGTTCTTC
D gene: TRBD2
clone size: once
V gene: TRBV5-8
J gene: TRBJ2-1